The source of this T cell receptor beta chain is a study of blood T cell repertoires in COVID-19. Germline assignment: CDR1 GTSNPN and CDR2 SVGIG (reference sequence). This CDR3 spans 15 amino acids. The trim removed 2 bases at V and 4 bases at J, leaving 1 base unmatched. Repertoires were generated with immunoSEQ multiplex PCR, while TCRdb's copy carries only in-frame clones and drops some. The table includes about 35,000 clones, around 83% detected once. This clone was seen a few times. Source material: peripheral blood. The receptor was isolated from a man aged 55 to 69 with active or convalescent COVID-19. This chain uses TRBV30 with TRBJ2-3; TRBD2 agrees at 15 bases. The CDR3 is CAWSWTSGRADTQYF. For the CDR3, the DNA is TGTGCCTGGAGTTGGACTAGCGGGAGGGCAGATACGCAGTATTTT.